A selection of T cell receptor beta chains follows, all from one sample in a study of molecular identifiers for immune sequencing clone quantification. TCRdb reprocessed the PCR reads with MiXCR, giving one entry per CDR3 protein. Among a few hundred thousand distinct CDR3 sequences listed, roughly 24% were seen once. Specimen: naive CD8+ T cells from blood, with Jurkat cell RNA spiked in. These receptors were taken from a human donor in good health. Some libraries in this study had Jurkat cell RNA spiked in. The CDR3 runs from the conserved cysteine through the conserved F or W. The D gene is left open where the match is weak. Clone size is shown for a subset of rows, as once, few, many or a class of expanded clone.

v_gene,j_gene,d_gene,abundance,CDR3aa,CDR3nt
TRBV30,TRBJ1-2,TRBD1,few,CASGTGHLRGYTF,TGTGCCAGTGGGACAGGTCACTTGAGGGGCTACACCTTC
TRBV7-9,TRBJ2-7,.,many,CASSGRTGGTSGEDYEQYF,TGTGCCAGCAGCGGCAGGACAGGGGGCACTAGCGGGGAGGATTACGAGCAGTACTTC
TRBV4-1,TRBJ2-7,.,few,CASSQVATGPAYEQYF,TGCGCCAGCAGCCAAGTTGCGACAGGACCAGCCTACGAGCAGTACTTC
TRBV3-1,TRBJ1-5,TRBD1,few,CASSEGQAAGNQPQHF,TGTGCCAGCAGCGAAGGACAGGCCGCGGGCAATCAGCCCCAGCATTTT
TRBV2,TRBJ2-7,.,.,CATTSVGYEQYF,TGTGCCACCACATCGGTCGGCTACGAGCAGTACTTC
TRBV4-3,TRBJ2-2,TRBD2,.,CASSPSGRGTGELFF,TGCGCCAGCAGCCCTAGCGGGAGAGGCACCGGGGAGCTGTTTTTT
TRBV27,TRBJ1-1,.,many,CASSYAGADTEAFF,TGTGCCAGCAGTTACGCGGGGGCCGACACTGAAGCTTTCTTT
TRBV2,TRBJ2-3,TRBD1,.,CASNWDSPFPDTQYF,TGTGCCAGCAATTGGGACAGTCCTTTCCCAGATACGCAGTATTTT
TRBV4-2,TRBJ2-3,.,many,CASSQEAAGRGHTDTQYF,TGTGCCAGCAGCCAAGAAGCCGCAGGCAGGGGACACACAGATACGCAGTATTTT
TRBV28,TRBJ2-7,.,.,CASSLLSRSHEQYF,TGTGCCAGCAGTTTACTTAGCAGATCCCACGAGCAGTACTTC
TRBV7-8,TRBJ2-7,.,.,CASSPWPNEQYF,TGTGCCAGCAGCCCATGGCCCAACGAGCAGTACTTC
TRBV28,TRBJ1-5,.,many,CASSTRRREVGQPQHF,TGTGCCAGCAGTACCCGCCGACGCGAAGTAGGGCAGCCCCAGCATTTT
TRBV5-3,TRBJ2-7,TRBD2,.,CAGSFSGGTYEQYF,TGTGCCGGCAGCTTTAGCGGGGGAACCTACGAGCAGTACTTC
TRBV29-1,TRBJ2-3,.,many,CSVEDWADRDTQYF,TGCAGCGTTGAAGATTGGGCAGACCGAGATACGCAGTATTTT
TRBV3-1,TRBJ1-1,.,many,CASSQPGRGRTEAFF,TGTGCCAGCAGCCAACCTGGTAGGGGTCGGACTGAAGCTTTCTTT
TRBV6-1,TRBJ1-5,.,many,CASTRRDPDQPQHF,TGTGCCAGCACTCGCAGGGACCCGGATCAGCCCCAGCATTTT
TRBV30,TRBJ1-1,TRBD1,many,CAWRWTGMMNTEAFF,TGTGCCTGGAGATGGACAGGGATGATGAACACTGAAGCTTTCTTT
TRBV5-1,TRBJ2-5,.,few,CASSPEGGRGETQYF,TGCGCCAGCAGCCCTGAAGGCGGAAGGGGGGAGACCCAGTACTTC
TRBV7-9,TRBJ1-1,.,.,CASSPWASSEAFF,TGTGCCAGCAGCCCTTGGGCGAGCTCTGAAGCTTTCTTT
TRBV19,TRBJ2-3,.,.,CASSIQGAPSTDTQYF,TGTGCCAGTAGTATACAGGGAGCACCTAGCACAGATACGCAGTATTTT
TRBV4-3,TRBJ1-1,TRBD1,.,CASSQGTGGFTEAFF,TGCGCCAGCAGCCAAGGGACAGGGGGTTTCACTGAAGCTTTCTTT
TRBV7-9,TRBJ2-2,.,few,CASRMGELFF,TGTGCCAGCCGAATGGGGGAGCTGTTTTTT